This TCR beta chain comes out of a study of blood T cell repertoires in COVID-19 (dated by TCRdb to about 2020). Turning to the overall study: The collaborator samples originated in the United States, Italy and Spain and spanned the acute and convalescent phases of COVID-19. The prospective study material was composed of cDNA or gDNA derived from T cells, B-cell-depleted T cells, or PBMCs. The dataset comprised deeply sampled blood TCRbeta repertoires from subjects exposed to, actively infected with, or recovered from COVID-19. The repertoires were released in a freely available public database intended as a resource for research on the immune response to SARS-CoV-2. The samples were drawn from the first 160 participants of the ongoing ImmuneRACE study and from about 1,200 subjects provided by 6 global collaborators. The sample metadata nearly always contained a de-identified subject ID, COVID-19 status, age in years and sex. Where available, HLA class I and class II types were obtained from metadata supplied by the sample provider rather than from assay-based typing.

Summary of the overall study and its limitations: How much clinical and demographic metadata was included differed by source and by participant, and the metadata was provided uncurated.

TCRbeta CDR3 regions were amplified from genomic DNA using the immunoSEQ Assay, a bias-controlled multiplex PCR. From the authors' description of their analysis: The number of nucleated cells in each sample was estimated from the amplification of reference gene primers within the assay. To quantify the absolute abundance of each unique TCRbeta CDR3 rearrangement, sequence reads were collapsed and filtered. For each sample, productive Simpson clonality was calculated by taking the square root of Simpson's diversity index across productive rearrangements. The table comes from immuneACCESS by way of TCRdb, which keeps in-frame sequences with V and J called. Part of the clones is missing from these tables; in studies checked, under half for an unresolved V gene and the rest for unknown reasons. V and J calls and clone size are those listed in that table; D and trimming were worked out from the DNA. The sample table holds about 130,000 clones, of which approximately 80% were seen once. 3.8% of the sample is taken by the ten largest.

Whole blood was collected in K2EDTA tubes by collaborating institutions according to the institutions' own protocols. For TCRbeta analysis, collaborators shipped samples in one of three forms: frozen whole blood, isolated PBMCs, or DNA extracted from either of those sample types. This clone has only one observation. The antigen it recognizes is unknown. The record has no base qualities; no much larger clone is one base away. The V end loses 3 bases and the J end loses 6 bases, and a stretch of 11 bases separates them. The germline V gene (reference sequence) yields MNHEY for CDR1 and SMNVEV for CDR2. The CDR3 sequence holds 13 residues, the cysteine and phenylalanine included. Only the CDR3 DNA stays, 39 bases, in frame from base 1.

The receptor comes from a woman aged 50 to 65 with acute or convalescent COVID-19. Sequencing was performed on peripheral blood. The chain links TRBV27 with TRBJ1-2; TRBD1 might be the D gene, on 6 matching bases. The bases read TGTGCCAGCAGTTTTCAGGGGAGCCATGGCTACACCTTC. This translates into CASSFQGSHGYTF.